This TCR beta chain is drawn from a study of response to subunit inactivated influenza vaccine. Whole-study findings and limits: A suggestion made by the authors is that each seasonal influenza vaccination recruits few new T cells.

In its sample, this clonotype was seen a few times. What it recognizes is unknown. TCRdb re-called the RT-PCR reads through MiXCR, storing one row per CDR3 protein. This sample has roughly 670,000 distinct CDR3 sequences, with about 15% found just once. V was clipped by 0 bases and J by 4 bases, with 25 bases between them. This CDR3 is built from 19 residues. The germline V gene has CDR1 SGHTA and CDR2 FQGNSA. The sequence derives from a man aged 50-60 years who received an inactivated influenza vaccine. This specimen consisted of PBMCs from blood, obtained approximately 15 days before vaccination. The chain is built from TRBV7-2 and TRBJ2-7; D may be TRBD2 (6 bases). The CDR3, as DNA: TGTGCCAGCAGCTTAGCGGCTGGGACTGGACATAGAGGAAATTACGAGCAGTACTTC. Protein product: CASSLAAGTGHRGNYEQYF.